The 25 T cell receptor beta chains reported below all come from one sample, sequenced in a study of graft-versus-host responses after intestinal transplantation. These receptors are not linked to any known antigen. TCRdb's copy holds only in-frame clones and misses some; the assay was immunoSEQ multiplex PCR. The data hold 90,000 to 130,000 clones, with approximately 94% observed a single time. The source was unstimulated CD4+ T cells sorted from spleen or lymph node cells, collected before transplant. Every receptor here comes from a human donor who was the organ donor for an intestinal transplant.

For this clone: One end of the junction varies from germline; a read error may be responsible. This chain connects TRBV5-1 to TRBJ1-2, with 9 bases matching TRBD1. The germline gives CDR1 SGHRS, CDR2 YFSETQ. This CDR3 contains 14 residues. The CDR3 here is CASKAPGTGHGFTF. DNA of the CDR3: TGCGCCAGTAAAGCCCCCGGGACAGGGCATGGCTTCACCTTC.

The chain recombines TRBV6-1 with TRBJ1-2, with D perhaps TRBD1 (5 bases). Trimming shortened V by 5 bases and J by 4 bases, and 8 bases separated the two germline ends. CDR3 size: 12 residues. In germline, CDR1 is MNHNS, CDR2 SASEGT. The CDR3 DNA sequence: TGTGCCAGCAGTCAGGGCCCCTATGGCTACACCTTC. It translates to CASSQGPYGYTF.

V usage is TRBV13 and J usage is TRBJ1-4; a possible D gene is TRBD1 (5 bases). Trimming removed 5 bases from V and 6 bases from J, with 16 bases in between. The CDR3 contains 15 residues. Germline values: CDR1 PRHDT, CDR2 FYEKMQ (reference sequence). The CDR3 loop reads CASSDSGIRYEKLFF. In nucleotides, the CDR3 is TGTGCCAGCAGCGACTCAGGGATCCGGTATGAAAAACTGTTTTTT.

In DNA form, the CDR3 reads TGTGCCAGCTCTCCCCGGGACGGAGCGGAGACCCAGTACTTC. As protein: CASSPRDGAETQYF. The genes are TRBV18 and TRBJ2-5, with D perhaps being TRBD1 or TRBD2 (5 bases each). V lost 6 bases and J 5 bases, leaving 16 bases between the germline ends. The CDR3 contains 14 residues. The V gene's germline CDR1 is KGHSH and CDR2 LQKENI.

This clone is a singleton in its sample. The rearrangement links TRBV14 to TRBJ1-1; D not resolved. The germline V gene has CDR1 SGHDN and CDR2 FVKESK. The CDR3 runs 15 residues. Trimming removed 1 base at V and 5 bases at J, with 14 bases between. The CDR3 nucleotides are TGTGCCAGCAGCCAAGTGTGGCCTGAGCGGACTGAAGCTTTCTTT. Amino acids: CASSQVWPERTEAFF. Looking up the rest from reference TRBV14 and TRBJ1-1 gives the full variable domain: EAGVTQFPSHSVIEKGQTVTLRCDPISGHDNLYWYRRVMGKEIKFLLHFVKESKQDESGMPNNRFLAERTGGTYSTLKVQPAELEDSGVYFCASSQVWPERTEAFFGQGTRLTVV.

This chain joins TRBV5-4 and TRBJ2-3; the match to TRBD2 covers 11 bases. The germline gives CDR1 SGHNT, CDR2 YYREEE (reference sequence). The CDR3 runs to 15 residues. The trim removed 4 bases at V and 6 bases at J, leaving 7 bases unmatched. As DNA, the CDR3 is TGTGCCAGCAGCGTTAGCGGGAGGGAATCGGATACGCAGTATTTT. It translates to CASSVSGRESDTQYF.

This chain links TRBV6-6 with TRBJ2-7, with 12 bases identical to TRBD2. Trimming at V came to 4 bases and at J to 5 bases, leaving 6 bases not matched to a gene. The CDR3 covers 15 residues. Germline loops: CDR1 MNHNY, CDR2 SVGAGI (reference sequence). The chain's CDR3 is CASSSRTSGTNEQYF. CDR3 sequence (DNA): TGTGCCAGCAGTTCCCGGACTAGCGGGACCAACGAGCAGTACTTC.

This chain links TRBV7-9 with TRBJ2-7; TRBD1 or TRBD2 may be the D gene (5 bases each). The CDR3 has 12 residues. The germline gives CDR1 SEHNR, CDR2 FQNEAQ (reference sequence). The V end was cut by 0 bases, the J end by 6 bases, with 6 bases between. The CDR3 region is CASSLAGPEQYF. The CDR3 coding sequence is TGTGCCAGCAGCTTAGCGGGACCCGAGCAGTACTTC.

The chain couples TRBV19 to TRBJ1-2; D is ambiguous. The CDR3 is 14 amino acids. V lost 4 bases and J 8 bases, leaving 17 bases between the germline ends. CDR1 and CDR2 from the germline V gene are LNHDA and SQIVND (reference sequence). Here the CDR3 DNA reads TGTGCCAGTAGTAAAGAGGCCGGGGTTGGCGGCTACACCTTC. It specifies CASSKEAGVGGYTF.

The chain links TRBV28 to TRBJ1-5; TRBD1 matches at 7 bases. The CDR3 length is 14 residues. V dropped 3 bases and J dropped 9; count of bases not matched to a gene: 8. Germline V gene data show CDR1 as MDHEN and CDR2 as SYDVKM. The chain's CDR3 is CASSFRQGWRPQHF. The CDR3 nucleotides read TGTGCCAGCAGTTTCCGACAGGGTTGGCGGCCCCAGCATTTT. The entire variable domain, with the rest obtained from reference TRBV28 and TRBJ1-5, is as follows: DVKVTQSSRYLVKRTGEKVFLECVQDMDHENMFWYRQDPGLGLRLIYFSYDVKMKEKGDIPEGYSVSREKKERFSLILESASTNQTSMYLCASSFRQGWRPQHFGDGTRLSIL.

The chain is built from TRBV5-6 and TRBJ2-1; possibly TRBD1 or TRBD2 for D (5 bases each). Germline V gene sequence: CDR1 SGHDT, CDR2 YYEEEE. V lost 0 bases and J 8 bases, leaving 15 bases between the germline ends. The CDR3 contains 15 residues. The CDR3 here is CASSLAGRMGDEQFF. CDR3 sequence (DNA): TGTGCCAGCAGCTTGGCCGGGCGGATGGGGGATGAGCAGTTCTTC.

The rearrangement uses TRBV30 and TRBJ2-7; 7 positions match TRBD1. Germline-derived CDR1 and CDR2 are GTSNPN and SVGIG (reference sequence). Trimming removed 3 bases from V and 3 bases from J; junction bases left unmatched: 2. There are 12 residues in the CDR3. The CDR3 region has the DNA TGTGCCTGGAGCGACAGGGACTACGAGCAGTACTTC. Encoded protein: CAWSDRDYEQYF.

The chain has TRBV30 and TRBJ1-2; no clear D gene. This CDR3 is built from 13 residues. V gave up 5 bases and J gave up 4 bases, with 14 bases separating them. Germline-derived CDR1 and CDR2 are GTSNPN and SVGIG (reference sequence). This chain's CDR3 is CAWGTSLFYGYTF. CDR3 nucleotide sequence: TGTGCCTGGGGAACAAGCCTGTTCTATGGCTACACCTTC. The full variable domain, rest sourced from reference TRBV30 and TRBJ1-2, is SQTIHQWPATLVQPVGSPLSLECTVEGTSNPNLYWYRQAAGRGLQLLFYSVGIGQISSEVPQNLSASRPQDRQFILSSKKLLLSDSGFYLCAWGTSLFYGYTFGSGTRLTVV.

The CDR3: CASSEFGRGDEQYF. As DNA, the CDR3 is TGTGCCAGCAGTGAATTCGGACGGGGGGACGAGCAGTACTTC. The chain uses TRBV25-1 and TRBJ2-7, with TRBD2 matching 7 bases. With V trimmed by 1 base and J by 5 bases, 5 bases remained unmatched. Per the germline V gene, CDR1 is MGHDK and CDR2 is SYGVNS. CDR3 length equals 14 residues.

This chain links TRBV9 with TRBJ1-5; 7 bases match TRBD1. Trimming took 4 bases from V and 3 from J; bases not matched to a gene: 7. The CDR3 totals 15 residues. The V gene's germline CDR1 is SGDLS and CDR2 YYNGEE. CDR3 in DNA: TGTGCCAGCAGCTCCCGGGACAGCCCCAATCAGCCCCAGCATTTT. As protein: CASSSRDSPNQPQHF.

The chain joins TRBV19 to TRBJ1-4, with D unresolved. The germline V gene has CDR1 LNHDA and CDR2 SQIVND (reference sequence). The CDR3 extends over 13 amino acids. V lost 5 bases and J 6 bases, leaving 10 bases between the germline ends. CDR3 nucleotides: TGTGCCAGTAGTTCCCGGTACGATGAAAAACTGTTTTTT. This codes for CASSSRYDEKLFF.

This chain connects TRBV11-2 to TRBJ2-4, with TRBD1 matching over 8 bases. The germline gives CDR1 SGHAT, CDR2 FQNNGV. V shed 4 bases and J 6 bases; nucleotides not matched to a gene: 2. The CDR3 is 13 amino acids. In nucleotides, the CDR3 is TGTGCCAGCAGCTCGGACAGGGTAAACATTCAGTACTTC. Its protein is CASSSDRVNIQYF.

The chain employs TRBV19 and TRBJ2-6; D gene unclear. The CDR3 has 16 residues. Trimming took 3 bases from V and 0 from J, leaving 9 bases between them. Germline V gene data show CDR1 as LNHDA and CDR2 as SQIVND (reference sequence). CDR3 amino acids: CASSIVGSSGANVLTF. The DNA of the CDR3 is TGTGCCAGTAGTATCGTCGGAAGCTCTGGGGCCAACGTCCTGACTTTC.

The CDR3 DNA reads as TGTGCCAGCAGTTCTAGCGGGATCCGCACAGATACGCAGTATTTT. Its protein product is CASSSSGIRTDTQYF. The chain has TRBV7-2 and TRBJ2-3, with 9 bases identical to TRBD2. The CDR3 is 15 residues long. Germline V CDR1 and CDR2: SGHTA, FQGNSA. Unmatched junction bases numbered 5, after V lost 6 bases and J lost 1 base.

This chain connects TRBV19 to TRBJ2-2; D possibly corresponds to TRBD2 (6 bases). The ends were cut back, 1 base at V and 1 base at J, with 10 bases in the middle. CDR1 and CDR2 (germline): LNHDA, SQIVND (reference sequence). CDR3 size: 16 residues. CDR3 loop: CASSIVGTQNTGELFF. DNA of the CDR3: TGTGCCAGTAGTATAGTCGGGACTCAGAACACCGGGGAGCTGTTTTTT. The whole variable domain, remainder taken from reference TRBV19 and TRBJ2-2, is DGGITQSPKYLFRKEGQNVTLSCEQNLNHDAMYWYRQDPGQGLRLIYYSQIVNDFQKGDIAEGYSVSREKKESFPLTVTSAQKNPTAFYLCASSIVGTQNTGELFFGEGSRLTVL.

This rearrangement joins TRBV15 to TRBJ1-1; D is uncertain. CDR3 length: 15 residues. V gave up 1 base and J gave up 7 bases, with 16 bases separating them. From germline, CDR1 is LNHNV and CDR2 YYDKDF (reference sequence). The CDR3 DNA sequence: TGTGCCACCAGCAGAGTTGGAGGGTTTCAAGTTGAAGCTTTCTTT. Amino acids: CATSRVGGFQVEAFF.

This chain links TRBV9 with TRBJ2-1; TRBD2 matches 14 bases. The CDR3 length is 14 residues. The V segment lost 4 bases and the J segment 13 bases; nucleotides outside the gene matches: 7. Germline V gives CDR1 SGDLS, CDR2 YYNGEE. The CDR3 protein is CASSPGLAGAYQFF. DNA of the CDR3: TGTGCCAGCAGCCCGGGACTAGCGGGAGCATACCAGTTCTTC.

This clone showed up just a few times. The chain links TRBV30 to TRBJ2-7, with D unresolved. Germline V gives CDR1 GTSNPN, CDR2 SVGIG (reference sequence). V was trimmed by 6 bases and J by 6 bases, leaving 9 bases between them. CDR3 length equals 10 residues. The CDR3 bases are TGTGCCTGCCGAGGCTGCGAGCAGTACTTC. This encodes CACRGCEQYF.

The V call is TRBV19, the J call TRBJ2-1, with TRBD2 matching 10 bases. V trimming: 3 bases; J trimming: 5 bases; junction bases outside the gene matches: 4. Per the germline V gene, CDR1 is LNHDA and CDR2 is SQIVND (reference sequence). The CDR3 is 15 amino acids. The CDR3 DNA follows: TGTGCCAGTAGTATGTCTAGCGGGGGCCACAATGAGCAGTTCTTC. Its protein product is CASSMSSGGHNEQFF. Using reference TRBV19 and TRBJ2-1 for the parts outside the CDR3, the full variable domain is DGGITQSPKYLFRKEGQNVTLSCEQNLNHDAMYWYRQDPGQGLRLIYYSQIVNDFQKGDIAEGYSVSREKKESFPLTVTSAQKNPTAFYLCASSMSSGGHNEQFFGPGTRLTVL.

The V call is TRBV7-2, the J call TRBJ2-1; the match to TRBD1 covers 7 bases. This CDR3 is built from 14 residues. V dropped 5 bases and J dropped 2; count of bases not matched to a gene: 3. Germline V gene sequence: CDR1 SGHTA, CDR2 FQGNSA. The CDR3 here is CASSPGTAYNEQFF. The CDR3 bases are TGTGCCAGCAGCCCCGGGACAGCCTACAATGAGCAGTTCTTC.